One sample yielded the 5 T cell receptor beta chains listed below, sequenced in a study of T cell changes during pregnancy in multiple sclerosis. The assay was immunoSEQ multiplex PCR, and TCRdb's table has in-frame clones only and misses some. The repertoire has 34,000 or so clones, 90% of them found once; the top ten carry roughly 10%. The sequenced sample was CD8+ T cells from peripheral blood mononuclear cells, obtained before pregnancy. The receptors were gathered from a female donor with multiple sclerosis, enrolled in a pregnancy study.

V gene TRBV21-1 combines with J gene TRBJ2-7; the DNA was not compared with TRBD2, the D call given in the table. TRBV21-1 is a listed pseudogene. The CDR3 runs 19 residues. DNA for the CDR3: TGTGCCAGCAGCAAAGCGCTGGGACTAGCGGGAGTTAGGACCTACGAGCAGTACTTC. Protein sequence: CASSKALGLAGVRTYEQYF.

The V gene is TRBV7-9, the J gene TRBJ1-2; D may be TRBD1 (5 bases). Germline V gives CDR1 SEHNR, CDR2 FQNEAQ (reference sequence). V was clipped by 5 bases and J by 7 bases, with 17 bases between them. The CDR3 runs to 14 residues. The CDR3 loop is CASSQEGRVGGYTF. The CDR3 DNA sequence: TGTGCCAGCAGCCAGGAGGGGCGCGTGGGTGGCTACACCTTC.

This chain links TRBV7-7 with TRBJ1-2, with TRBD1 matching 9 bases. V shed 5 bases, J shed 8 bases, and the junction held 9 bases outside the gene matches. The CDR3 runs to 14 residues. Germline V gives CDR1 SSHAT, CDR2 FNYEAQ (reference sequence). The CDR3 protein is CASSPLQGAGGYTF. DNA for the CDR3: TGTGCCAGCAGCCCCTTACAGGGGGCGGGAGGCTACACCTTC.

The chain employs TRBV9 and TRBJ2-7; 7 positions agree with TRBD1. Germline CDR1 and CDR2: SGDLS and YYNGEE. The length of the CDR3 is 15 residues. The trim removed 3 bases at V and 4 bases at J, leaving 10 bases unmatched. CDR3 coding DNA: TGTGCCAGCAGCGAGTGGGACAGTCCACCTTACGAGCAGTACTTC. Protein sequence: CASSEWDSPPYEQYF.

The chain couples TRBV12-5 to TRBJ1-3; 9 positions agree with TRBD1. The junction had 14 bases not matched to a gene; V was cut back by 3 bases and J by 2 bases. CDR3 size: 19 residues. Germline V lookup: CDR1 LGHNT, CDR2 FRNRAP. CDR3 amino acids: CASGFGVRDREDPGNTIYF. CDR3 coding DNA: TGTGCTAGTGGTTTTGGGGTTCGGGACAGGGAGGATCCTGGAAACACCATATATTTT.